Below are 27 T cell receptor beta chains sequenced from a single sample in a study of human T cells and chemical hapten exposure. TCRdb called the RACE reads again in MiXCR, with one record for every CDR3 protein. Of fewer than 130,000 distinct CDR3 sequences listed, approximately 10% are singletons. Stated time point: patch test 1, 2 weeks after DPC sensitization. Treatment noted: therapeutic diphenylcyclopropenone sensitization with weekly scalp DPC. The sequenced sample was whole blood, obtained in connection with sensitization to the hapten diphenylcyclopropenone (DPC). The receptor set was obtained from a woman aged 40 to 55 with alopecia areata. Some clones in this sample may be carry-over from other donors' samples.

The table lists this clonotype with many counts. This sequence joins TRBV14 and TRBJ2-2; D remains unclear. V was pared by 0 bases and J by 3 bases, with 8 bases between. This CDR3 comprises 15 residues. The V gene's germline CDR1 is SGHDN and CDR2 FVKESK. The CDR3 DNA follows: TGTGCCAGCAGCCAAGATATCCAGCACACCGGGGAGCTGTTTTTT. Its protein is CASSQDIQHTGELFF.

This clonotype showed up just a few times. This rearrangement joins TRBV7-2 to TRBJ1-5; D is unclear. Germline V lookup: CDR1 SGHTA, CDR2 FQGNSA. Between the trimmed V and J ends, which lost 3 bases and 1 base, there was a span of 22 bases. The length of the CDR3 is 19 residues. This CDR3 is CASSLTPGQPGWSNQPQHF. Written as DNA, the CDR3 is TGTGCCAGCAGCTTGACCCCCGGGCAGCCCGGTTGGAGCAATCAGCCCCAGCATTTT.

This clonotype was seen many times. V is TRBV28 and J is TRBJ2-7; TRBD1 or TRBD2 may be the D gene (5 bases each). The CDR3 consists of 14 residues. From germline, CDR1 is MDHEN and CDR2 SYDVKM. V shed 1 base and J shed 5 bases, with 12 bases lying between them. CDR3 in DNA: TGTGCCAGCAGTTTATCGGGGCCCCTGGACGAGCAGTACTTC. As protein: CASSLSGPLDEQYF.

Ten or more counts support this clonotype. The V and J genes are TRBV18 and TRBJ2-7; 7 bases line up with TRBD1. The ends lost 2 bases at V and 7 bases at J; junction bases unmatched: 8. The CDR3 length is 14 residues. The germline V gene has CDR1 KGHSH and CDR2 LQKENI. The CDR3 DNA is TGTGCCAGCTCACCATGGATCGGACAGGCAGAGCAGTACTTC. Translated, it gives CASSPWIGQAEQYF.

Ten or more counts support this clonotype. The chain employs TRBV7-2 and TRBJ2-2, with no clear D. The ends were cut back, 1 base at V and 8 bases at J, with 11 bases in the middle. Germline V CDR1 and CDR2: SGHTA, FQGNSA. The CDR3 is made up of 14 amino acids. CDR3 loop: CASSLVRSRGELFF. CDR3 coding DNA: TGTGCCAGCAGCTTAGTGAGGTCACGAGGGGAGCTGTTTTTT.

This clonotype was observed at least ten times. The chain links TRBV20-1 to TRBJ1-3; D is ambiguous. The CDR3 is 17 amino acids. Germline-derived CDR1 and CDR2 are DFQATT and SNEGSKA (reference sequence). The germline V and J ends were trimmed by 2 bases and 0 bases, with 17 bases remaining between them. CDR3 protein: CSARPGRAASSGNTIYF. CDR3 bases: TGCAGTGCTAGACCCGGAAGGGCAGCCAGCTCTGGAAACACCATATATTTT.

This clonotype has more than one count but fewer than ten. The CDR3 DNA reads TGCGCCAGCAGCTTGGCCGGGACAGAGCAAGAGACCCAGTACTTC. Amino acids: CASSLAGTEQETQYF. This chain uses TRBV5-1 with TRBJ2-5; 7 positions match TRBD1. Germline assignment: CDR1 SGHRS and CDR2 YFSETQ. CDR3 length: 15 residues. V was clipped by 0 bases and J by 2 bases; unmatched bases: 4. The whole variable domain, remainder taken from reference TRBV5-1 and TRBJ2-5, is KAGVTQTPRYLIKTRGQQVTLSCSPISGHRSVSWYQQTPGQGLQFLFEYFSETQRNKGNFPGRFSGRQFSNSRSEMNVSTLELGDSALYLCASSLAGTEQETQYFGPGTRLLVL.

This clonotype has a handful of counts. This chain connects TRBV6-2 or TRBV6-3 to TRBJ1-1; a possible D gene is TRBD1 (5 bases). V gave up 2 bases and J gave up 4 bases, with 17 bases separating them. This CDR3 is built from 16 residues. Germline values: CDR1 MNHEY, CDR2 SVGEGT. The CDR3 DNA sequence: TGTGCCAGCAGTTACGGTCAGGGAAAAGAGGGCACTGAAGCTTTCTTT. Protein product: CASSYGQGKEGTEAFF.

As for this clonotype: This clone may be a read error of a much larger clone one base away. The chain uses TRBV2 and TRBJ1-2; D gene uncertain. The CDR3 length is 11 residues. Per the germline V gene, CDR1 is SNHLY and CDR2 is FYNNEI. CDR3 sequence: CSSSAAYGYTF. As DNA, the CDR3 is TGTTCCAGCAGTGCTGCTTATGGCTACACCTTC.

Remarks on this clonotype: A much larger clone lies a single base off, so this may be a read error. The chain has TRBV2 and TRBJ2-1; tentatively, D is TRBD2 (7 bases). The CDR3 extends over 17 amino acids. Per the germline V gene, CDR1 is SNHLY and CDR2 is FYNNEI. CDR3 DNA: TGTGTCAGCATGAAAGTAGCGCTAGCGGACAGTGGAGATGAGCAGTTCTTC. Amino acids: CVSMKVALADSGDEQFF.

This clonotype has only a few counts. This rearrangement joins TRBV6-5 to TRBJ1-2; possibly TRBD1 for D (5 bases). CDR1 is MNHEY, CDR2 SVGAGI, per germline. V shed 4 bases and J shed 4 bases, with 13 bases lying between them. The CDR3 has 14 amino acids. CDR3 residues: CASSLRKGTYGYTF. The CDR3 region has the DNA TGTGCCAGCAGTTTAAGAAAAGGGACCTATGGCTACACCTTC.

The V gene is TRBV29-1, the J gene TRBJ2-1; no clear D. Trimming cost V 4 bases and J 6 bases, with 7 bases left between them. Per germline, CDR1 SQVTM and CDR2 ANQGSEA. The CDR3 spans 11 residues. The CDR3 region has the DNA TGCAGCGTTGCCACACCCAATGAGCAGTTCTTC. As protein: CSVATPNEQFF.

The V call is TRBV27, the J call TRBJ2-3; 11 bases are a match to TRBD2. This CDR3 region has 15 residues. Germline V lookup: CDR1 MNHEY, CDR2 SMNVEV (reference sequence). V shed 5 bases, J shed 3 bases, and the junction held 4 bases outside the gene matches. The CDR3 nucleotides are TGTGCCAGCAGTCCGCGACTAGCGGGAACAGATACGCAGTATTTT. As protein: CASSPRLAGTDTQYF.

In this sample, this clonotype turned up many times. CDR3 nucleotides: TGTGCCAGCAGCTTAGACAGGAACACTGAAGCTTTCTTT. It codes for CASSLDRNTEAFF. The chain is built from TRBV7-2 and TRBJ1-1; D uncertain. The germline V and J ends were trimmed by 1 base and 1 base, with 4 bases remaining between them. Germline V gives CDR1 SGHTA, CDR2 FQGNSA. The CDR3 covers 13 residues.

Notes on this clonotype: Possible read error: a much larger clone is one base away. The chain employs TRBV10-3 and TRBJ1-2, with D unclear. V was clipped by 4 bases and J by 2 bases, with 17 bases between them. CDR1 ENHRY and CDR2 SYGVKD come from the germline V gene. The CDR3 totals 16 residues. The CDR3, as DNA: TGTGCCATCAGTGGTCCCCCCACACCCAGCAACTATGGCTACACCTTC. It codes for CAISGPPTPSNYGYTF.

V is TRBV20-1 and J is TRBJ2-7; TRBD1 matches 7 bases. This CDR3 is built from 12 residues. From germline, CDR1 is DFQATT and CDR2 SNEGSKA (reference sequence). The V gene end was trimmed by 6 bases and the J gene end by 4 bases; junction bases not matched to a gene: 6. The CDR3 spells CSAKQGLYEQYF. The DNA of the CDR3 is TGCAGTGCAAAACAGGGGCTTTACGAGCAGTACTTC.

This clonotype was recorded many times. V gene TRBV7-9 combines with J gene TRBJ2-3; no clear D. Germline CDR1 reads SEHNR; CDR2 reads FQNEAQ (reference sequence). The V gene lost 1 base and the J gene lost 2 bases, with 10 bases spanning the gap. The length of the CDR3 is 15 residues. The CDR3 DNA is TGTGCCAGCAGCTTAGTTTGGGAACCCACAGATACGCAGTATTTT. This translates into CASSLVWEPTDTQYF.

The chain couples TRBV29-1 to TRBJ1-2, with 7 nucleotides matching TRBD1. V dropped 2 bases and J dropped 9; count of bases not matched to a gene: 9. This CDR3 spans 13 amino acids. Germline V CDR1 and CDR2: SQVTM, ANQGSEA. CDR3 bases: TGCAGCGTTGAACAACAGGGGTTCACGCGCTACACCTTC. It yields the protein CSVEQQGFTRYTF.

The gene calls are TRBV25-1 and TRBJ1-1; TRBD1 might be the D (5 bases). V was cut by 2 bases and J by 1 base, with 5 bases left in between. Germline V gene data show CDR1 as MGHDK and CDR2 as SYGVNS. CDR3 length equals 13 residues. The CDR3 reads CASSEQGNTEAFF. In DNA, the CDR3 is TGTGCCAGCAGTGAACAGGGGAACACTGAAGCTTTCTTT. Combining the CDR3 with reference TRBV25-1 and TRBJ1-1 gives the whole variable domain EADIYQTPRYLVIGTGKKITLECSQTMGHDKMYWYQQDPGMELHLIHYSYGVNSTEKGDLSSESTVSRIRTEHFPLTLESARPSHTSQYLCASSEQGNTEAFFGQGTRLTVV.

There are many counts of this clonotype. This chain connects TRBV9 to TRBJ2-3; D uncertain. In germline, CDR1 is SGDLS, CDR2 YYNGEE. V was cut by 3 bases and J by 1 base, with 6 bases left in between. The CDR3 runs to 13 residues. Here the CDR3 DNA reads TGTGCCAGCAGCGCGACACGCACAGATACGCAGTATTTT. Translation: CASSATRTDTQYF.

This clonotype was detected ten times or more. J is TRBJ1-6 and V is TRBV12-3 or TRBV12-4; D might be TRBD1 (5 bases). Trimming removed 4 bases from V and 6 bases from J, with 7 bases in between. CDR3 length: 13 residues. Written as DNA, the CDR3 is TGTGCCAGCAGTTCCGGGACTAATTCACCCCTCCACTTT. Translated, it gives CASSSGTNSPLHF.

The chain is built from TRBV29-1 and TRBJ1-1, with D uncertain. The CDR3 is 13 residues long. Trimming took off 1 base at V and 6 bases at J, with 12 bases between the two ends. Per the germline V gene, CDR1 is SQVTM and CDR2 is ANQGSEA. This chain's CDR3 is CSVEGGGVAEAFF. In DNA, the CDR3 is TGCAGCGTTGAAGGGGGTGGAGTAGCTGAAGCTTTCTTT.

This chain uses TRBV13 with TRBJ2-3, with 12 bases matching TRBD2. The germline V gene encodes CDR1 PRHDT and CDR2 FYEKMQ (reference sequence). The CDR3 contains 16 residues. Trimming at V came to 3 bases and at J to 6 bases, leaving 7 bases not matched to a gene. The CDR3 here is CASSFPGLAGQDTQYF. In DNA form, the CDR3 reads TGTGCCAGCAGCTTCCCGGGACTAGCGGGCCAGGATACGCAGTATTTT.

This clonotype came up many times. The genes are TRBV5-5 and TRBJ1-2; 7 nucleotides agree with TRBD1. With V trimmed by 4 bases and J by 3 bases, 12 bases remained unmatched. CDR3 size: 16 residues. Germline V gene data show CDR1 as SGHKS and CDR2 as YYEKEE (reference sequence). The CDR3 loop is CASSRIPQGGDYGYTF. The CDR3, as DNA: TGTGCCAGCAGCCGAATCCCGCAGGGGGGCGACTATGGCTACACCTTC. The entire variable domain, with the rest obtained from reference TRBV5-5 and TRBJ1-2, is as follows: DAGVTQSPTHLIKTRGQQVTLRCSPISGHKSVSWYQQVLGQGPQFIFQYYEKEERGRGNFPDRFSARQFPNYSSELNVNALLLGDSALYLCASSRIPQGGDYGYTFGSGTRLTVV.

This clonotype was counted a few times. CDR3 DNA sequence: TGTGCCAGCAGCTTGGCGGGTGGAGGGGTGGCTTTCTTT. This codes for CASSLAGGGVAFF. The V call is TRBV5-6, the J call TRBJ1-1, with a weak D call TRBD1 (5 bases). This CDR3 has 13 residues. Deletions cut 0 bases from V and 11 bases from J, with 14 bases between. Germline V gene sequence: CDR1 SGHDT, CDR2 YYEEEE.

This clonotype was observed a few times. This chain joins TRBV20-1 and TRBJ2-5; D possibly corresponds to TRBD2 (6 bases). Deletions cut 3 bases from V and 5 bases from J, with 10 bases between. The germline CDR1 and CDR2 sequences are DFQATT and SNEGSKA (reference sequence). This CDR3 region has 12 residues. This chain's CDR3 is CSASGGSETQYF. The CDR3 coding sequence is TGCAGTGCTAGCGGGGGAAGCGAGACCCAGTACTTC.

Comment on this clonotype: This sequence may be a read error, since a much larger clone differs from it by one base. V is TRBV6-5 and J is TRBJ1-1; D is undetermined. Trimming pared 6 bases from V and 2 bases from J, leaving 13 bases between. The CDR3 has 14 residues. Germline CDR1 is MNHEY and CDR2 is SVGAGI. The CDR3 loop reads CASRGDWANTEAFF. CDR3 nucleotide sequence: TGTGCCAGCAGAGGCGACTGGGCAAACACTGAAGCTTTCTTT.